These 20 T cell receptor beta chains were sequenced from one sample in a study of T cell clonality in common variable immunodeficiency. Sequencing was performed with immunoSEQ multiplex PCR; in TCRdb, only in-frame clones are kept and a portion is missing. The sample gives over 35,000 clones, none seen only once, and the top ten clones hold approximately 9.4%. Sample: peripheral blood mononuclear cells. These receptors were obtained from a person between 18 and 75 years old in good health.

This clone has at least ten counts. The read ends 3 residues shy of where the CDR3 ends; the end is completed using the germline J gene. V and J are TRBV2 and TRBJ1-3; a weak D match, TRBD1 (5 bases). This CDR3 spans 14 amino acids. The ends were cut back, 6 bases at V and 3 bases at J, with 12 bases in the middle. Per germline, CDR1 SNHLY and CDR2 FYNNEI. CDR3 in amino acids: CASSKDNGGNTIYF. The CDR3 bases that were read are TGTGCCAGCAGCAAGGACAATGGTGGAAACACC.

This clone was counted many times. The CDR3 extends 3 residues past the end of the read, so its final part is completed from the germline J gene. The chain uses TRBV18 and TRBJ1-4; D is uncertain. The CDR3 extends over 14 amino acids. Germline CDR1 reads KGHSH; CDR2 reads LQKENI. V gave up 3 bases and J gave up 8 bases, with 13 bases separating them. The sequenced part of the CDR3 DNA is TGTGCCAGCTCACCCAATGGCAAAAACGAAAAA. Its translation: CASSPNGKNEK. The whole CDR3 protein is CASSPNGKNEKLFF.

This clone was counted a few times. The read is 3 residues too short to cover the CDR3 end, so that end is filled in from the germline J gene. V and J are TRBV30 and TRBJ1-2; the D gene is possibly TRBD1 (5 bases). CDR3 length: 14 residues. Looked up from germline, CDR1 is GTSNPN and CDR2 is SVGIG (reference sequence). CDR3 DNA (partial): TGTGCCTGGAGCGCCGAGGGGATCCACTACGAC. Translation gives CAWSAEGIHYD. The CDR3, in full, reads CAWSAEGIHYDYTF.

This clone was counted between two and nine times. The CDR3 extends 3 residues past the end of the read, so its final part is completed from the germline J gene. V and J are TRBV19 and TRBJ1-2; the D gene is possibly TRBD1 (6 bases). Germline V gene sequence: CDR1 LNHDA, CDR2 SQIVND (reference sequence). The CDR3 runs to 15 residues. The CDR3 bases that were read are TGTGCCAGTAGTATTGGGGGCGGGAGACCAGATACC. This sequence encodes CASSIGGGRPDT. The full-length CDR3 reads as CASSIGGGRPDTYTF.

This clone was detected ten times or more. The observed sequence ends 3 residues before the CDR3 terminus, with the missing tail filled in from the germline J gene. V gene TRBV7-9 combines with J gene TRBJ1-1, with a tentative D call TRBD1 (5 bases). Trimming left V 5 bases short and J 7 bases short, with 17 bases between. Germline assignment: CDR1 SEHNR and CDR2 FQNEAQ (reference sequence). The CDR3 consists of 14 residues. The sequenced CDR3 bases are TGTGCCAGCAGCCCCGACAGCCGCTTCCTTGAA. This gives the protein CASSPDSRFLE. The whole CDR3 region reads CASSPDSRFLEAFF.

Of note for this clone: The CDR3 extends 3 residues past the end of the read, so its final part is completed from the germline J gene. This chain uses TRBV7-2 with TRBJ2-2; TRBD2 agrees at 7 bases. Germline values: CDR1 SGHTA, CDR2 FQGNSA. The CDR3 is 14 amino acids. Here the CDR3 reads CASRDGGYDSPLFF. Incomplete CDR3 DNA: TGTGCCAGCAGGGACGGGGGGTACGATTCACCG.

This clone was detected only a few times. The sequenced fragment ends 3 residues before the CDR3 boundary, so the rest is inferred from the germline J gene. This chain links TRBV27 with TRBJ2-7; 13 nucleotides align to TRBD2. Germline V gene data show CDR1 as MNHEY and CDR2 as SMNVEV (reference sequence). This CDR3 is built from 15 residues. V was clipped by 3 bases and J by 4 bases; unmatched bases: 3. The CDR3 here is CASSFTSGRGYEQYF. CDR3 bases read: TGTGCCAGCAGTTTCACTAGCGGGAGGGGGTACGAG.

Concerning this clone itself: The CDR3 goes on 3 residues after the read ends, and that part is filled in from the germline J gene. This rearrangement joins TRBV2 to TRBJ2-3, with 9 positions matching TRBD2. Germline loops: CDR1 SNHLY, CDR2 FYNNEI. The CDR3 length is 17 residues. This chain's CDR3 is CASSEYNGREGLETQYF. CDR3 DNA (partial): TGTGCCAGCAGTGAATACAATGGGCGGGAGGGCCTGGAGACG.

This clone was counted many times. The part of the CDR3 DNA that was read is TGTGCCAGCAGTTCCACTAGCGGGAGCTACGAG. It specifies CASSSTSGSYE. The complete CDR3 reads CASSSTSGSYEQYF. The genes are TRBV6-2 or TRBV6-3 and TRBJ2-7; the match to TRBD2 covers 11 bases. The read stops 3 residues short of the end of the CDR3; the missing end is completed from the germline J gene. V shed 4 bases, J shed 3 bases, and the junction held 2 bases outside the gene matches. The germline CDR1 and CDR2 sequences are MNHEY and SVGEGT. The CDR3 consists of 14 residues.

Regarding this clone: The missing CDR3 end, 3 residues past where the read stops, is filled in from the germline J gene. This chain joins TRBV5-6 and TRBJ2-3; TRBD2 matches at 7 bases. CDR1 is SGHDT, CDR2 YYEEEE, per germline. The CDR3 extends over 15 amino acids. CDR3 loop: CASRPAPSGQETQYF. The part of the CDR3 DNA that was read is TGTGCCAGCAGGCCCGCCCCTAGCGGCCAAGAGACG.

Comments on this clone: Sequencing ends 3 residues short of the CDR3 end; the germline J gene provides the rest. V gene TRBV19 combines with J gene TRBJ1-5; D is perhaps TRBD1 (6 bases). Trimming pared 10 bases from V and 4 bases from J, leaving 20 bases between. This CDR3 comprises 15 residues. Germline V gene lookup returns CDR1 LNHDA and CDR2 SQIVND (reference sequence). The CDR3 spells CATMPRQDGNQPQHF. The DNA read from the CDR3 is TGTGCCACTATGCCCCGACAGGACGGAAATCAGCCC.

This clone was found many times. Coverage ceases 3 residues before the CDR3 finishes, and the germline J gene fills in the end. V is TRBV20-1 and J is TRBJ2-5; a possible D gene is TRBD2 (6 bases). The length of the CDR3 is 14 residues. The germline gives CDR1 DFQATT, CDR2 SNEGSKA (reference sequence). Trimming stripped 3 bases from V and 2 bases from J, with 13 bases between. Partial CDR3 DNA: TGCAGTGCTAGTAGGGGACTGCTACAAGAGACC. It codes for CSASRGLLQET. In full, the CDR3 reads CSASRGLLQETQYF.

This clone was recorded many times. The CDR3 end falls 3 residues outside the read, so it is completed with the germline J gene. The chain joins TRBV5-1 to TRBJ2-6; the D gene is possibly TRBD1 (6 bases). The CDR3 runs to 17 residues. V dropped 4 bases and J dropped 0 bases, with 14 bases sitting between them. Germline V gene sequence: CDR1 SGHRS, CDR2 YFSETQ. The sequenced part of the CDR3 DNA is TGCGCCAGCAGCCCAGGGACACTCTCCTCTGGGGCCAACGTC. Protein product: CASSPGTLSSGANV. The entire CDR3 sequence reads CASSPGTLSSGANVLTF. Filled out from reference TRBV5-1 and TRBJ2-6, the complete variable domain reads KAGVTQTPRYLIKTRGQQVTLSCSPISGHRSVSWYQQTPGQGLQFLFEYFSETQRNKGNFPGRFSGRQFSNSRSEMNVSTLELGDSALYLCASSPGTLSSGANVLTFGAGSRLTVL.

This clone was recorded at least ten times. The CDR3 is cut off 3 residues early in the read; its end comes from the germline J gene. Other DNA sequences from this sample encode an identical CDR3 as well. The genes are TRBV7-3 and TRBJ2-1, with 11 bases aligning to TRBD2. The CDR3 sequence is 14 residues long. In germline, CDR1 is SGHTA, CDR2 FQGTGA. The junction had 3 bases not matched to a gene; V was cut back by 6 bases and J by 5 bases. The sequenced CDR3 bases are TGTGCCAGCAGTCGACTAGCGGGAAACAATGAG. It yields the protein CASSRLAGNNE. The entire CDR3 is CASSRLAGNNEQFF. Full variable domain (missing parts from reference TRBV7-3 and TRBJ2-1): GAGVSQTPSNKVTEKGKYVELRCDPISGHTALYWYRQSLGQGPEFLIYFQGTGAADDSGLPNDRFFAVRPEGSVSTLKIQRTERGDSAVYLCASSRLAGNNEQFFGPGTRLTVL.

There are many counts of this clone. The read gets to within 3 residues of the CDR3 end, and the germline J gene fills in the rest. V gene TRBV5-1 combines with J gene TRBJ2-1; the D gene is possibly TRBD1 (5 bases). From germline, CDR1 is SGHRS and CDR2 YFSETQ. The CDR3 runs 13 residues. V shed 3 bases and J shed 6 bases, with 10 bases lying between them. The CDR3: CASSSGQTNEQFF. The covered CDR3 bases are TGCGCCAGCAGCTCAGGGCAGACCAATGAG.

Details on this clone: With the read ending 3 residues before the CDR3 end, the germline J gene is used to fill in that end. The V gene is TRBV5-1, the J gene TRBJ1-2, with unresolved D. Germline loops: CDR1 SGHRS, CDR2 YFSETQ. The CDR3 is made up of 12 amino acids. The covered CDR3 bases are TGCGCCAGCAGCTTGGAGCGGGATACC. This codes for CASSLERDT. The full CDR3 protein is CASSLERDTYTF.

Ten or more counts support this clone. Read coverage stops 3 residues before the CDR3 terminus; the germline J gene supplies the remainder. The genes are TRBV7-9 and TRBJ2-1; 9 bases are a match to TRBD2. Per the germline V gene, CDR1 is SEHNR and CDR2 is FQNEAQ (reference sequence). The CDR3 runs to 14 residues. V lost 5 bases, J lost 7 bases, and 6 bases stayed unmatched. Incomplete CDR3 DNA: TGTGCCAGCAGCCCGACTAGCGGAGGGAATGAG. This translates into CASSPTSGGNE. The whole CDR3 reads CASSPTSGGNEQFF.

This clone was counted ten times or more. From the germline J gene comes the end of the CDR3, since the read stops 3 residues before it. This chain uses TRBV19 with TRBJ2-2; 7 nucleotides line up with TRBD2. With 4 bases clipped from V and 1 base from J, the junction kept 3 bases outside the gene matches. This CDR3 has 15 residues. Germline assignment: CDR1 LNHDA and CDR2 SQIVND (reference sequence). The part of the CDR3 DNA that was read is TGTGCCAGTAGTACTAGCGGTTTGAACACCGGGGAG. It translates to CASSTSGLNTGE. The CDR3, in full, reads CASSTSGLNTGELFF.

Ten or more counts support this clone. The sequenced fragment ends 3 residues before the CDR3 boundary, so the rest is inferred from the germline J gene. V usage is TRBV10-1 and J usage is TRBJ1-1; a possible D gene is TRBD1 (5 bases). Trimming left V 8 bases short and J 1 base short, with 14 bases between. This CDR3 region has 14 residues. CDR1 WNHNN and CDR2 SYGVQD come from the germline V gene (reference sequence). The CDR3 spells CASAPGQQNTEAFF. The covered CDR3 bases are TGCGCCAGCGCGCCCGGACAACAGAACACTGAA.

This clone was seen many times. The read falls 3 residues short of the CDR3 end, and the missing part is taken from the germline J gene. The rearrangement uses TRBV20-1 and TRBJ2-3; 7 positions agree with TRBD2. V dropped 3 bases and J dropped 5; count of bases not matched to a gene: 5. CDR3 length: 13 residues. CDR1 and CDR2 from the germline V gene are DFQATT and SNEGSKA (reference sequence). The CDR3 here is CSASGGLRDTQYF. The CDR3 bases that were read are TGCAGTGCTAGCGGGGGGTTGAGAGATACG.